This is a list of T cell receptor beta chains from one sample in a study. TCRdb reprocessed the 5' RACE reads with MiXCR, giving one entry per CDR3 protein. The sample carries 8,500 to 14,000 distinct CDR3 sequences, more than 40% recorded once. The sequencing input was tumor-infiltrating naive CD4+ T cells sorted from the breast tumor. The receptors come from a female donor with breast cancer. The CDR3 runs from the conserved cysteine through the conserved F or W. D genes are given only for firm matches. Clone sizes are given selectively: once, few, many, or a class where the clone is expanded.

clone size,D gene,J gene,V gene,CDR3 protein,CDR3 DNA
.,.,TRBJ2-1,TRBV5-1,CASSRRKTTTPLAGNYNEQFF,TGCGCCAGCAGCAGACGAAAGACAACAACCCCTTTGGCGGGGAACTACAATGAGCAGTTCTTC
.,TRBD2,TRBJ2-1,TRBV18,CASSPETSGRIERFF,TGTGCCAGCTCACCAGAGACTAGCGGGAGAATTGAGCGGTTCTTC
.,TRBD1,TRBJ2-2,TRBV20-1,CSAQDRPRELFF,TGCAGTGCTCAGGACAGGCCGAGGGAGCTGTTTTTT
.,.,TRBJ1-3,TRBV7-9,CASSSGGGRRSSGNTIYF,TGTGCCAGCAGCTCAGGTGGTGGCAGGCGGAGCTCTGGAAACACCATATATTTT
.,.,TRBJ2-5,TRBV20-1,CSAPGQSPETQYF,TGCAGTGCTCCCGGACAGTCTCCTGAGACCCAGTACTTC
.,.,TRBJ2-1,TRBV20-1,CSARDDLGIYNEQFF,TGCAGTGCCAGGGACGATCTAGGGATCTACAATGAGCAGTTCTTC
.,.,TRBJ1-3,TRBV15,CATSSPDVLSENTIYF,TGTGCCACCAGCAGTCCCGACGTCTTGTCCGAAAACACCATATATTTT
.,.,TRBJ1-3,TRBV6-1,CAARQRLSGNTIYF,TGTGCCGCGAGGCAGAGGCTCTCTGGAAACACCATATATTTT
few,.,TRBJ2-5,TRBV5-1,CASSLAPGQGETQYF,TGCGCCAGCAGCTTGGCACCCGGTCAAGGGGAGACCCAGTACTTC
few,.,TRBJ2-2,TRBV6-5,CASSHPGTGELFF,TGTGCCAGCAGCCACCCGGGGACCGGGGAGCTGTTTTTT
.,.,TRBJ2-3,TRBV20-1,CSATRGLVMDRQYF,TGCAGTGCTACTCGGGGTCTAGTTATGGATAGGCAGTATTTT
.,.,TRBJ1-5,TRBV20-1,CSARDLTRDPIINQPQHF,TGCAGTGCTAGAGATCTGACGCGGGATCCAATAATCAATCAGCCCCAGCATTTT
few,TRBD2,TRBJ2-3,TRBV5-1,CASSLAGTSGTDTQYF,TGCGCCAGCAGCCTGGCCGGGACTAGCGGCACAGATACGCAGTATTTT
medium-sized,.,TRBJ1-1,TRBV11-2,CASSSRQRREAFF,TGTGCCAGCAGCTCCAGACAGCGACGAGAAGCTTTCTTT
once,.,TRBJ2-5,TRBV4-3,CASSWITGQETQYF,TGCGCCAGCAGTTGGATAACCGGCCAAGAGACCCAGTACTTC
.,.,TRBJ2-5,TRBV5-1,CASSLGQGQPTEETQYF,TGCGCCAGCAGCTTAGGGCAAGGCCAGCCAACCGAAGAGACCCAGTACTTC
.,TRBD2,TRBJ2-1,TRBV18,CASSPLLGTSGYNEQFF,TGTGCCAGCTCACCACTTTTAGGGACTAGCGGCTACAATGAGCAGTTCTTC
few,.,TRBJ2-3,TRBV12-3/TRBV12-4,CASSFGQLGDTQYF,TGTGCCAGCAGTTTCGGACAACTAGGGGATACGCAGTATTTT
.,TRBD1,TRBJ2-5,TRBV29-1,CSVRQGVETQYF,TGCAGCGTCCGCCAGGGGGTGGAGACCCAGTACTTC
.,.,TRBJ1-1,TRBV5-1,CASSLVPGGDTGAFF,TGCGCCAGCAGTTTAGTCCCCGGCGGCGACACTGGAGCTTTCTTT
.,.,TRBJ2-6,TRBV7-2,CASQITGANVLTF,TGTGCCAGCCAGATTACTGGGGCCAACGTCCTGACTTTC
few,.,TRBJ2-7,TRBV7-8,CASSSTDGAYEQYF,TGTGCCAGCAGCTCAACGGACGGAGCCTACGAGCAGTACTTC
.,.,TRBJ1-1,TRBV6-5,CASSTGTLNTEAFF,TGTGCCAGCAGTACCGGGACCTTGAACACTGAAGCTTTCTTT
.,TRBD2,TRBJ2-1,TRBV20-1,CSARAGRTSGSQFF,TGCAGTGCTAGAGCTGGGCGGACTAGCGGGTCGCAGTTCTTC
.,.,TRBJ2-6,TRBV4-3,CASSQPGAGANVLTF,TGCGCCAGCAGCCAACCGGGAGCTGGGGCCAACGTCCTGACTTTC
medium-sized,TRBD1,TRBJ2-3,TRBV5-5,CASAGTGDTDTQYF,TGTGCCAGCGCCGGGACAGGGGACACAGATACGCAGTATTTT
.,.,TRBJ2-3,TRBV4-3,CASSQGASTDTQYF,TGCGCCAGCAGCCAAGGGGCTAGCACAGATACGCAGTATTTT
.,.,TRBJ1-4,TRBV7-2,CASRPLANEKLFF,TGTGCCAGCAGACCACTGGCTAATGAAAAACTGTTTTTT
.,.,TRBJ2-5,TRBV24-1,CATSAPAEKWPQETQYF,TGTGCCACCAGTGCCCCGGCGGAAAAATGGCCCCAAGAGACCCAGTACTTC
.,TRBD2,TRBJ2-2,TRBV5-1,CASTTALAGAGGLFF,TGCGCCAGCACTACTGCACTAGCGGGAGCCGGGGGGCTGTTTTTT
few,.,TRBJ2-1,TRBV5-1,CASSLAILNEQFF,TGCGCCAGCAGCTTGGCCATTCTTAATGAGCAGTTCTTC
.,.,TRBJ2-3,TRBV5-1,CASSMGPGADTQYF,TGCGCCAGCAGCATGGGCCCCGGCGCAGATACGCAGTATTTT
.,.,TRBJ1-2,TRBV20-1,CSARVQGNSNYGYTF,TGCAGTGCTAGAGTACAGGGAAACTCTAACTATGGCTACACCTTC
once,TRBD2,TRBJ2-5,TRBV12-3/TRBV12-4,CASTWGGGAQYF,TGTGCCAGCACCTGGGGGGGTGGGGCCCAGTACTTC
.,.,TRBJ2-6,TRBV4-3,CASSHSTGVTSGANVLTF,TGCGCCAGCAGCCATTCTACCGGGGTCACATCTGGGGCCAACGTCCTGACTTTC
.,.,TRBJ1-1,TRBV6-2/TRBV6-3,CASSYARGSAFF,TGTGCCAGCAGTTACGCAAGGGGAAGTGCTTTCTTT
few,.,TRBJ2-1,TRBV29-1,CSAKQLASYNEQFF,TGCAGCGCCAAGCAGTTGGCCTCCTACAATGAGCAGTTCTTC
.,TRBD2,TRBJ2-3,TRBV20-1,CSARLAGGLSYTDTQYF,TGCAGTGCTCGTCTAGCGGGAGGTCTCTCCTACACAGATACGCAGTATTTT
.,TRBD2,TRBJ2-1,TRBV7-3,CASSLTGTSGWNGEQFF,TGTGCCAGCAGCTTAACCGGGACTAGCGGGTGGAACGGTGAGCAGTTCTTC
.,TRBD1,TRBJ2-3,TRBV25-1,CASSSFSEPGQGTDTPTTDTQYF,TGTGCCAGCAGTAGTTTCTCAGAGCCGGGACAGGGCACAGACACACCAACCACAGATACGCAGTATTTT
.,.,TRBJ1-1,TRBV5-1,CASSLDGLRGTEAFF,TGCGCCAGCAGCTTGGACGGACTCCGAGGGACTGAAGCTTTCTTT
.,TRBD1,TRBJ1-5,TRBV4-2,CAGSQEGQGNQPQHF,TGTGCCGGCAGCCAAGAGGGACAGGGGAACCAGCCCCAGCATTTT
few,TRBD2,TRBJ2-5,TRBV7-8,CASRSGLAGGPRNQETQYF,TGTGCCAGCAGGTCGGGACTAGCGGGAGGGCCAAGGAACCAAGAGACCCAGTACTTC
.,.,TRBJ2-3,TRBV12-3/TRBV12-4,CASSTRTNENSDTQYF,TGTGCCAGCAGTACGAGGACTAACGAGAACTCAGATACGCAGTATTTT
few,.,TRBJ2-5,TRBV7-2,CASSRRVQETQYF,TGTGCCAGCAGCCGTCGCGTGCAAGAGACCCAGTACTTC
few,.,TRBJ1-1,TRBV7-3,CASSPGPANTEAFF,TGTGCCAGCAGCCCTGGTCCAGCGAACACTGAAGCTTTCTTT
.,.,TRBJ2-3,TRBV5-1,CASSQTTDTQYF,TGCGCCAGCAGCCAGACCACAGATACGCAGTATTTT
once,TRBD2,TRBJ2-2,TRBV4-3,CASSQEPPSGNTGELFF,TGCGCCAGCAGCCAAGAACCCCCTAGCGGGAACACCGGGGAGCTGTTTTTT
.,.,TRBJ2-3,TRBV20-1,CSAKDPAPDTQYF,TGCAGTGCCAAGGACCCGGCGCCAGATACGCAGTATTTT
few,.,TRBJ2-3,TRBV7-2,CASSLARPSDTQYF,TGTGCCAGCAGCTTAGCGCGTCCTAGCGATACGCAGTATTTT
.,.,TRBJ2-6,TRBV5-6,CASSLSVTPSGANVLTF,TGTGCCAGCAGCTTGTCGGTGACACCTTCTGGGGCCAACGTCCTGACTTTC
medium-sized,.,TRBJ2-7,TRBV11-1,CASRADRISYEQYF,TGTGCCAGCCGTGCCGACAGGATCTCCTACGAGCAGTACTTC